These T cell receptor beta chains were read from a single sample in a study of T cell responses to AZD1222 COVID-19 vaccine. Clones were read by immunoSEQ multiplex PCR, and TCRdb kept only the in-frame ones, dropping some. The data show about 88,000 clones, with 85% to 90% seen just once and roughly 5.2% held by the top ten. The sample in question was peripheral blood, obtained 28 days after the second AZD1222 dose. The receptor source for this set is an adult who received the AZD1222 COVID-19 vaccine. CDR3s include the opening cysteine and the closing phenylalanine or tryptophan. A D gene is named only where the DNA matches it firmly. Rows give clone size only sometimes, using once, few, many, or a class for an expanded clone.

.	TRBV7-8	.	TRBJ1-4	15	TGTGCCAGCAGCTTAGCTTCGAATTTTGGGGAAAAACTGTTTTTT	CASSLASNFGEKLFF
.	TRBV7-2	.	TRBJ1-2	15	TGTGCCAGCAGCTCGGACATTGTTTCGGACTATGGCTACACCTTC	CASSSDIVSDYGYTF
few	TRBV3-1/TRBV3-2	.	TRBJ2-2	16	TGTGCCAGCAGCCAACAACGGGGGCACCTCACCGGGGAGCTGTTTTTT	CASSQQRGHLTGELFF
.	TRBV7-9	.	TRBJ1-2	14	TGTGCCAGCAGCTTATTAGCATCTACCGGTGGCTACACCTTC	CASSLLASTGGYTF
.	TRBV2	.	TRBJ1-6	15	TGTGCCAGCAGTTCAGAGACTGTGGATAATTCACCCCTCCACTTT	CASSSETVDNSPLHF
.	TRBV4-1	TRBD1	TRBJ1-1	13	TGCGCCAGCGGACAGGGCTTCAACACTGAAGCTTTCTTT	CASGQGFNTEAFF
.	TRBV10-3	.	TRBJ1-1	11	TGTGCCATCAGTGAGGGACAGAGACCTGACTTT	CAISEGQRPDF
.	TRBV5-1	TRBD1	TRBJ2-7	15	TGCGCCAGCAGCCCTGGACAGGGAAGTAACTACGAGCAGTACTTC	CASSPGQGSNYEQYF
once	TRBV9	TRBD2	TRBJ2-5	17	TGTGCCAGCAGCGTGGGGGGACTAGCGGGGTTTGGAGAGACCCAGTACTTC	CASSVGGLAGFGETQYF
once	TRBV19	.	TRBJ1-5	13	TGTGCCAGTAGTATAGCCAAGGGTTGGCCCCAGCATTTT	CASSIAKGWPQHF
.	TRBV7-9	.	TRBJ1-6	12	TGTGCCAGCAGCTTAGAGGGGTCACCCCTCCACTTT	CASSLEGSPLHF
.	TRBV29-1	.	TRBJ1-1	12	TGCAGCGTTGTGGCAGAGAACACTGAAGCTTTCTTT	CSVVAENTEAFF
.	TRBV25-1	.	TRBJ2-3	13	TGTGCCAGCAGGTGGGGGTCCACAGATACGCAGTATTTT	CASRWGSTDTQYF
.	TRBV4-2	.	TRBJ2-7	15	TGTGCCAGCAGCCAAGTCTGGGGGGCCTCCTACGAGCAGTACTTC	CASSQVWGASYEQYF
.	TRBV5-6	.	TRBJ2-2	14	TGTGCCAGCAGCCACGGGACCGGCGCCGGGGAGCTGTTTTTT	CASSHGTGAGELFF
.	TRBV6-5	.	TRBJ2-3	13	TGTGCCAGCAAGGCGGGCATCCCCGATACGCAGTATTTT	CASKAGIPDTQYF
.	TRBV27	TRBD2	TRBJ2-3	14	TGTGCCAGCAGTATTCCGGGACTAGCATACACGCAGTATTTT	CASSIPGLAYTQYF